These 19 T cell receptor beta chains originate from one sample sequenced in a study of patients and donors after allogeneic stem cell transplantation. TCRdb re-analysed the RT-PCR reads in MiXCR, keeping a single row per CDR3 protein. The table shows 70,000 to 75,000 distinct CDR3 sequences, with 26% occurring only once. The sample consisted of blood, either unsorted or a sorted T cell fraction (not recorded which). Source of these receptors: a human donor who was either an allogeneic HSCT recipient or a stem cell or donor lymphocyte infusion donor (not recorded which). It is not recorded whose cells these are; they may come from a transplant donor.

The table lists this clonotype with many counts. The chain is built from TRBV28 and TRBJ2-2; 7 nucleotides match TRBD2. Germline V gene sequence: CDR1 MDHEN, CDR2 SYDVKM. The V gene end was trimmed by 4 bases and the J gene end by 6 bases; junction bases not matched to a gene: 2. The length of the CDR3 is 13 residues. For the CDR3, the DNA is TGTGCCAGCAGTTGGCTAGCGGCCGGGGAGCTGTTTTTT. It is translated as CASSWLAAGELFF.

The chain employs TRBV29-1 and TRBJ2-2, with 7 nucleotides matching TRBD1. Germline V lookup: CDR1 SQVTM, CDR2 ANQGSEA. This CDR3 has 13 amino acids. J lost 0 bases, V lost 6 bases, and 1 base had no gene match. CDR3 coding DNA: TGCAGCGTCCAGGGGGCGAACACCGGGGAGCTGTTTTTT. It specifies CSVQGANTGELFF.

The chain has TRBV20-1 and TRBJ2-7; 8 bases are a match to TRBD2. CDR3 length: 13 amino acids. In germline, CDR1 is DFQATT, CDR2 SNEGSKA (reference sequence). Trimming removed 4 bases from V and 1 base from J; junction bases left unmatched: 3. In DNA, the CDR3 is TGCAGTGCTACGGGGGGGCATTCCTACGAGCAGTACTTC. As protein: CSATGGHSYEQYF.

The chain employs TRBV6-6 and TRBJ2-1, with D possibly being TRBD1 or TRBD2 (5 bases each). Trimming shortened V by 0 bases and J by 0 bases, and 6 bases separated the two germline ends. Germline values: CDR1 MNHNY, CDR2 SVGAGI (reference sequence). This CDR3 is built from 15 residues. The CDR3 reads CASSYSGDSYNEQFF. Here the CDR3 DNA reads TGTGCCAGCAGTTACTCGGGGGACTCCTACAATGAGCAGTTCTTC.

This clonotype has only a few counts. This CDR3 is CATSDHYMRQSSNQPQHF. As DNA, the CDR3 is TGTGCCACCAGTGATCATTATATGAGACAGAGTAGCAATCAGCCCCAGCATTTT. The chain couples TRBV24-1 to TRBJ1-5, with D possibly being TRBD1 (5 bases). This CDR3 is 18 amino acids long. Per the germline V gene, CDR1 is KGHDR and CDR2 is SFDVKD. Trimming removed 3 bases at V and 0 bases at J, with 17 bases between.

For the CDR3, the DNA is TGTGCCAGCAGCGCCGGGACGGCGAAGCCGAACACTGAAGCTTTCTTT. This encodes CASSAGTAKPNTEAFF. V gene TRBV9 combines with J gene TRBJ1-1, with a weak D call TRBD1 (5 bases). V lost 3 bases and J lost 1, with 16 bases in between. The CDR3 runs 16 residues. Looked up from germline, CDR1 is SGDLS and CDR2 is YYNGEE.

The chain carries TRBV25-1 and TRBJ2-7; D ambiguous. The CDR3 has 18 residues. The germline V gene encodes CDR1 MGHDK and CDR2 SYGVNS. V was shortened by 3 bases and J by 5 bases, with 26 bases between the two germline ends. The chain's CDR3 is CASSDGSSTVSWRHEQYF. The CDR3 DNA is TGTGCCAGCAGTGATGGGTCATCCACGGTTTCCTGGAGACACGAGCAGTACTTC.

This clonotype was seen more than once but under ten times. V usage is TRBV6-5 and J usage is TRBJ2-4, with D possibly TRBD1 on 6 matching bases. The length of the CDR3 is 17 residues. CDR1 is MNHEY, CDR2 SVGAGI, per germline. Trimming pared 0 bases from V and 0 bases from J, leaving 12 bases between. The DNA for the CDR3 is TGTGCCAGCAGTTACTCGATGGGACACCTAGCCAAAAACATTCAGTACTTC. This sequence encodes CASSYSMGHLAKNIQYF.

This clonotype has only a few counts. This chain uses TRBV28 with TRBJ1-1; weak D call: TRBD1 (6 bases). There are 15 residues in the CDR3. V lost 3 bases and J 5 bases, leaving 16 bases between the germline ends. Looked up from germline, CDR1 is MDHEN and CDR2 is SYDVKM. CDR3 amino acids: CASSFPRGGRTEAFF. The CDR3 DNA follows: TGTGCCAGCAGTTTCCCGCGGGGGGGGCGGACTGAAGCTTTCTTT.

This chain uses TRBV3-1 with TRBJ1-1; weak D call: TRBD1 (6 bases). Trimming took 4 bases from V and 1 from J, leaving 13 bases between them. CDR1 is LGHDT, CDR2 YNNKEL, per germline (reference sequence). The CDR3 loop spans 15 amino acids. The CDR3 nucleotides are TGTGCCAGCAGCCGTCTCAGGGACACGAACACTGAAGCTTTCTTT. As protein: CASSRLRDTNTEAFF.

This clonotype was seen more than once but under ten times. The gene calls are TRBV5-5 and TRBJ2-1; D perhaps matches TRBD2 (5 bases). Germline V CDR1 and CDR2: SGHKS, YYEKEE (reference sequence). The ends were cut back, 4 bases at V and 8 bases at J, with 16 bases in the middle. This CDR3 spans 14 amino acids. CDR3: CASSNPGLADEQFF. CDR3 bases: TGTGCCAGCAGCAACCCCGGACTGGCGGATGAGCAGTTCTTC.

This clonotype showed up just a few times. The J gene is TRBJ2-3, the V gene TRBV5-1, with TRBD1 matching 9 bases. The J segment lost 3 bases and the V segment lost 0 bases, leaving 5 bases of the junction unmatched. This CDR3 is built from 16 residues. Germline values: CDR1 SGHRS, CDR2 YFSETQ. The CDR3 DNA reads TGCGCCAGCAGCTTGGCCATAGGACAGGGGACAGATACGCAGTATTTT. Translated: CASSLAIGQGTDTQYF.

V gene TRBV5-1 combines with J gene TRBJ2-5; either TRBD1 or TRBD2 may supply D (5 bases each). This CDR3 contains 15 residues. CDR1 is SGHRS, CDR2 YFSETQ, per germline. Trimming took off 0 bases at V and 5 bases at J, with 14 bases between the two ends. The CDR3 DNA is TGCGCCAGCAGCTTGGTAGCTAGCTGGGGGGAGACCCAGTACTTC. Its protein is CASSLVASWGETQYF.

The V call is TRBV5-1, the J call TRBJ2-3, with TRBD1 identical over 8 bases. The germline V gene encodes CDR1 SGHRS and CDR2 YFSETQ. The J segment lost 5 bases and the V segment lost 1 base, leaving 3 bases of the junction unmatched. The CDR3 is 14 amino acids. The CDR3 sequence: CASSLQGAGDTQYF. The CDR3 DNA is TGCGCCAGCAGCTTGCAGGGGGCCGGAGATACGCAGTATTTT.

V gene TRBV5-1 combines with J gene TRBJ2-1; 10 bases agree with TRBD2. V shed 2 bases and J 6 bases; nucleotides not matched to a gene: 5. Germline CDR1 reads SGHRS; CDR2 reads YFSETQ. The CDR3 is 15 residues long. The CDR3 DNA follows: TGCGCCAGCAGCTTTACGGGACTAGCGCTCAATGAGCAGTTCTTC. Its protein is CASSFTGLALNEQFF. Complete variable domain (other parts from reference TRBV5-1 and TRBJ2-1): KAGVTQTPRYLIKTRGQQVTLSCSPISGHRSVSWYQQTPGQGLQFLFEYFSETQRNKGNFPGRFSGRQFSNSRSEMNVSTLELGDSALYLCASSFTGLALNEQFFGPGTRLTVL.

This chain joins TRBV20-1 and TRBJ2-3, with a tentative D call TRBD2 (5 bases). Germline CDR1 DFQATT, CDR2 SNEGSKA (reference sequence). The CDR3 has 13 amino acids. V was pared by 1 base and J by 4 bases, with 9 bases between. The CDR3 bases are TGCAGTGCTAGAGCGAGCGGAGCAGATACGCAGTATTTT. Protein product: CSARASGADTQYF.

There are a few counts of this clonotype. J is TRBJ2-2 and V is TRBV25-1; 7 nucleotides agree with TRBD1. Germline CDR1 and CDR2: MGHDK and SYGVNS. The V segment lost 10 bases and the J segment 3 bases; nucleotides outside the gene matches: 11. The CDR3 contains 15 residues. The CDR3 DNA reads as TGTGCCACCAAGTCCGGGACAGATTACACCGGGGAGCTGTTTTTT. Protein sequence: CATKSGTDYTGELFF.

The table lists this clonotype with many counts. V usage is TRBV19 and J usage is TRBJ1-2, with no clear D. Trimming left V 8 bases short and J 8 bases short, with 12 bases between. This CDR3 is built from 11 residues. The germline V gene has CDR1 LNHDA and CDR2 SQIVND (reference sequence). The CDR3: CASRLTGGYTF. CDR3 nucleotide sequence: TGTGCCAGTCGTCTTACGGGAGGCTACACCTTC. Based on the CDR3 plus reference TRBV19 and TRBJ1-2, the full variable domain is DGGITQSPKYLFRKEGQNVTLSCEQNLNHDAMYWYRQDPGQGLRLIYYSQIVNDFQKGDIAEGYSVSREKKESFPLTVTSAQKNPTAFYLCASRLTGGYTFGSGTRLTVV.

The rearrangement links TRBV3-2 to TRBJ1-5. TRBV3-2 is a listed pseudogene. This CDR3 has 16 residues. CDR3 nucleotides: TGTGCCAGCAGCCAAGAGAGGTGGTATAGCAATCAGCCCCAGCATTTT. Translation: CASSQERWYSNQPQHF.